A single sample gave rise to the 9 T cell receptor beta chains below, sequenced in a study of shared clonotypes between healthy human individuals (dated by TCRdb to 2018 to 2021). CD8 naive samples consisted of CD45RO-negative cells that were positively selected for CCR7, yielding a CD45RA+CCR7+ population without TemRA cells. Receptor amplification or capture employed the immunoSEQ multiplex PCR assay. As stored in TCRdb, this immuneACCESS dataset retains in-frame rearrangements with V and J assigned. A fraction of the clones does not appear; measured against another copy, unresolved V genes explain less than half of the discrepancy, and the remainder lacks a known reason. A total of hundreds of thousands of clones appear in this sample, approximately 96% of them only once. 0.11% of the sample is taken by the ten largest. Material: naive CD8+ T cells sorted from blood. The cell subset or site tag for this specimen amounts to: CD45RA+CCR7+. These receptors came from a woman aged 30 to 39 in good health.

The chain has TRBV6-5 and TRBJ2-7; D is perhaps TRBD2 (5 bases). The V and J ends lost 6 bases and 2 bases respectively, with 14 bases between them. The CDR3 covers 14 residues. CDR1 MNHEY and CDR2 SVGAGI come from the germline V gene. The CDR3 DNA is TGTGCCAGCAGGGACCCCCGGGGTGCCTACGAGCAGTACTTC. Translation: CASRDPRGAYEQYF.

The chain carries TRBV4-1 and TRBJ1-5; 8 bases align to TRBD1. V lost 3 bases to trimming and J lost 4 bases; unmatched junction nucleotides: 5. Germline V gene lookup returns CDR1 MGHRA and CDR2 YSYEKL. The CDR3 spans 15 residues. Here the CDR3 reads CASSQATGVNQPQHF. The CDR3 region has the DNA TGCGCCAGCAGCCAGGCGACAGGGGTGAATCAGCCCCAGCATTTT.

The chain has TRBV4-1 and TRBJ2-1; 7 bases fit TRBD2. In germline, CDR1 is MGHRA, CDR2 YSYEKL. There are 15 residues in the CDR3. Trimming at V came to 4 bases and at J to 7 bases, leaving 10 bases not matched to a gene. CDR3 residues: CASSPGLGVTNEQFF. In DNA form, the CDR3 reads TGCGCCAGCAGCCCCGGACTAGGGGTTACGAATGAGCAGTTCTTC.

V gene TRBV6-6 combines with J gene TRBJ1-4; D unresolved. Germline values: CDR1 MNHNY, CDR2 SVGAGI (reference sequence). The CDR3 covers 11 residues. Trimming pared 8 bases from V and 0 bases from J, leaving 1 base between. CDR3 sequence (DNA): TGTGCCAGCGCAACTAATGAAAAACTGTTTTTT. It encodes CASATNEKLFF.

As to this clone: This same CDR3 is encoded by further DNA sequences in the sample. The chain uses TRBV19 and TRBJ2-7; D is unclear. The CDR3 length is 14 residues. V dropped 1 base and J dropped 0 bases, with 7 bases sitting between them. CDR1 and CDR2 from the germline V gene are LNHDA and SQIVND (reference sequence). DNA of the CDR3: TGTGCCAGTAGTATAGTCGGCAGCTCCTACGAGCAGTACTTC. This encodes CASSIVGSSYEQYF.

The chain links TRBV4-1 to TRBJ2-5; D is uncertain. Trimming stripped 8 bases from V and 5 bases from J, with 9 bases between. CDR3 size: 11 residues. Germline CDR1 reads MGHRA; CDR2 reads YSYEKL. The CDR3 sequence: CASGDGETQYF. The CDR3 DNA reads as TGCGCCAGCGGAGACGGGGAGACCCAGTACTTC.

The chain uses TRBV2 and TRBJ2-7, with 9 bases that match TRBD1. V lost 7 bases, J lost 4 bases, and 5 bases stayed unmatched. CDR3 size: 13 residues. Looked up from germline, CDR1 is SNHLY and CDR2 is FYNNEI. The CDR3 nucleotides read TGTGCCAGCACGGTAGGGACAGGGTACGAGCAGTACTTC. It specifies CASTVGTGYEQYF.

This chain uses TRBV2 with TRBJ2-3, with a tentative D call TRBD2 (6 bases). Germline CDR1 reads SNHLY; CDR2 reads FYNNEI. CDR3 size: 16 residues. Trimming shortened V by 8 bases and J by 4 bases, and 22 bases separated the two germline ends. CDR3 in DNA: TGTGCCAGCCGGCATGGGGGGAGAGGGACCGCAGATACGCAGTATTTT. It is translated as CASRHGGRGTADTQYF.

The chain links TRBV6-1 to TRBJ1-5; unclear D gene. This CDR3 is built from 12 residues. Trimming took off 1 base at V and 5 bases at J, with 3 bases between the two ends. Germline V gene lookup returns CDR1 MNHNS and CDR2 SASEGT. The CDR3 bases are TGTGCCAGCAGTGAAGGGGATCAGCCCCAGCATTTT. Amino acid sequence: CASSEGDQPQHF.